This passage covers 7 T cell receptor beta chains from one sample sequenced in a study of T cells in Graves' hyperthyroidism and ophthalmopathy. TCR beta CDR3 sequences were amplified from RNA transcripts. Using the HTBI primer set, a first-round RT-PCR was run on the TCR CDR3. MiXCR, applied by TCRdb to the multiplex PCR reads, yields one record per CDR3 protein. Counted here are more than 350,000 distinct CDR3 sequences, roughly 15% occurring once; the ten biggest clones make up approximately 19%. The specimen sequenced was blood. Receptor source: a woman aged 60-75 years with Graves' ophthalmopathy.

This clonotype has a count of ten or more. The V gene is TRBV12-3 or TRBV12-4, the J gene TRBJ2-1, with 9 bases matching TRBD2. The CDR3 length is 15 residues. J was trimmed by 6 bases and V by 6 bases; bases with no gene match: 9. This CDR3 reads CASSLPASGINEQFF. Written as DNA, the CDR3 is TGTGCCAGCAGCCTACCGGCTAGCGGGATCAATGAGCAGTTCTTC.

The chain joins TRBV19 to TRBJ2-3; D not resolved. Germline-derived CDR1 and CDR2 are LNHDA and SQIVND (reference sequence). This CDR3 is built from 12 residues. V shed 5 bases and J shed 10 bases, with 13 bases lying between them. Written as DNA, the CDR3 is TGTGCCAGTAGTTCCGACTGGCCATCGCAGTATTTT. Translated, it gives CASSSDWPSQYF.

This clonotype came up many times. The chain joins TRBV3-1 to TRBJ2-4; a weak D match, TRBD2 (5 bases). Germline CDR1 LGHDT, CDR2 YNNKEL (reference sequence). The V and J ends lost 1 base and 15 bases respectively, with 13 bases between them. The CDR3 is 12 amino acids. CDR3: CASSQVTSGVYF. The CDR3 nucleotides are TGTGCCAGCAGCCAAGTAACGAGCGGTGTGTACTTC.

CDR3 DNA sequence: TGTGCCAGCAGTTCGGAGGGAGATACGCAGTATTTT. Translation: CASSSEGDTQYF. The chain couples TRBV6-5 to TRBJ2-3; D perhaps matches TRBD2 (6 bases). V lost 4 bases, J lost 5 bases, and 7 bases lay in between. Germline CDR1 reads MNHEY; CDR2 reads SVGAGI. The CDR3 has 12 amino acids.

This chain joins TRBV2 and TRBJ2-1, with 9 positions matching TRBD2. The length of the CDR3 is 15 residues. Trimming took 4 bases from V and 6 from J; bases not matched to a gene: 7. Germline values: CDR1 SNHLY, CDR2 FYNNEI. CDR3 coding DNA: TGTGCCAGCAGTGTGTCGCGGGAGGGAATCAATGAGCAGTTCTTC. Translating gives CASSVSREGINEQFF.

The sample holds many counts of this clonotype. The J gene is TRBJ1-3, the V gene TRBV2; D possibly corresponds to TRBD1 (6 bases). Trimming stripped 7 bases from V and 0 bases from J, with 16 bases between. Germline values: CDR1 SNHLY, CDR2 FYNNEI. The length of the CDR3 is 16 residues. In DNA form, the CDR3 reads TGTGCCAGCAACAGTTTCGGGGGCGGCTCTGGAAACACCATATATTTT. It encodes CASNSFGGGSGNTIYF. Using reference TRBV2 and TRBJ1-3 for the parts outside the CDR3, the full variable domain is EPEVTQTPSHQVTQMGQEVILRCVPISNHLYFYWYRQILGQKVEFLVSFYNNEISEKSEIFDDQFSVERPDGSNFTLKIRSTKLEDSAMYFCASNSFGGGSGNTIYFGEGSWLTVV.

At least ten counts were recorded for this clonotype. The CDR3 region has the DNA TGTGCCAGCAGCGAGGGCGGCCAAGAGACCCAGTACTTC. Amino acids: CASSEGGQETQYF. The chain joins TRBV11-2 to TRBJ2-5; possibly TRBD2 for D (5 bases). CDR1 is SGHAT, CDR2 FQNNGV, per germline. Trimming removed 5 bases at V and 1 base at J, with 8 bases between. The CDR3 is 13 amino acids.